This T cell receptor beta chain was recorded in a study of vaccination effects on CD4 cells after COVID-19. About the study: Samples were taken post-vaccine, and their median timing was 72 days after the second dose.

Expansion of antigen-specific CD4+ T cells with viral peptide pools was carried out by the ViraFEST assay before sequencing. Culturing for around ten days preceded CD4+ T cell isolation. Participants completed two doses of the BNT162b2 or mRNA-1273 vaccine. A half-volume exchange with IL-2 medium occurred on days 3 and 7. Points from the study as a whole: Vaccine- and infection-induced clones showed marked clonal contraction late following vaccination. Cross-reactivity toward common cold coronaviruses was confined to only 1 of 255 vaccine-induced clones in healthy vaccinees.

Of note for this clone: Its target is not known.

TCRdb's table, derived via immunoSEQ multiplex PCR, lists solely in-frame clones and lacks some. The sample includes tens of thousands of clones, about 86% of them seen just once. Trimming left V 2 bases short and J 5 bases short, with 9 bases between. This CDR3 region has 13 residues. Germline CDR1 reads MNHNS; CDR2 reads SASEGT. The chain recombines TRBV6-1 with TRBJ1-1, with D hard to call. The sequence was obtained from a human donor who received a COVID-19 vaccine. The sequencing used CD4+ T cells from PBMCs cultured with HCoV-229E spike peptides, collected after COVID-19 vaccination. The chain's CDR3 is CASSELIQTEAFF. CDR3 bases: TGTGCCAGCAGTGAATTGATCCAGACTGAAGCTTTCTTT.